The 13 T cell receptor beta chains below were found in one sample sequenced in a study of breast tumors, draining lymph nodes, adjacent tissues. Using its own MiXCR run on the multiplex PCR reads, TCRdb lists one record per CDR3 protein. Of around 110,000 distinct CDR3 sequences in the sample, around 30% were seen once. Samples came from axillary lymph nodes draining the breast cancer. The sample taken for sequencing was axillary lymph node tissue. The receptors come from a female donor with breast cancer. Some clones in this sample may be carry-over from other donors' samples.

This rearrangement joins TRBV7-3 to TRBJ2-5; D not certain. With 4 bases removed from V and 5 bases from J, the gap between germline ends came to 11 bases. CDR3 length: 13 amino acids. Germline V lookup: CDR1 SGHTA, CDR2 FQGTGA. In DNA, the CDR3 is TGTGCCAGCAGCTCCTCGGTAGGGGAGACCCAGTACTTC. It yields the protein CASSSSVGETQYF.

This clonotype was seen repeatedly, ten times or more. This may come from a read error, since a much larger clone is one base off. V usage is TRBV6-6 and J usage is TRBJ2-7, with TRBD1 matching 9 bases. Germline V gives CDR1 MNHNY, CDR2 SVGAGI (reference sequence). This CDR3 region has 17 residues. Germline trimming cut 5 bases from V and 6 bases from J; bases unmatched to any gene: 17. The CDR3 here is CASSPGYTGGGFSEQYF. The CDR3 DNA follows: TGTGCCAGCAGTCCCGGATATACAGGGGGCGGTTTCAGCGAGCAGTACTTC.

Remarks on this clonotype: One end of the junction is discordant with germline, which a read error may explain. The chain's CDR3 is CSAPPWSRSYEQYF. The CDR3 nucleotides are TGCAGTGCTCCTCCCTGGTCACGATCCTATGAGCAGTACTTC. The genes are TRBV20-1 and TRBJ2-7; unclear D gene. This CDR3 comprises 14 residues. The germline gives CDR1 DFQATT, CDR2 SNEGSKA (reference sequence).

This clonotype was found many times. The chain has TRBV2 and TRBJ1-5, with TRBD1 identical over 8 bases. Germline CDR1 SNHLY, CDR2 FYNNEI. There are 14 residues in the CDR3. Germline trimming cut 6 bases from V and 7 bases from J; bases unmatched to any gene: 8. This CDR3 reads CASSPDREEQPQHF. In nucleotides, the CDR3 is TGTGCCAGCAGCCCGGACAGGGAGGAGCAGCCCCAGCATTTT.

At least ten counts were recorded for this clonotype. This chain links TRBV9 with TRBJ1-2, with D unclear. Germline assignment: CDR1 SGDLS and CDR2 YYNGEE. V was clipped by 0 bases and J by 6 bases, with 12 bases between them. This CDR3 contains 14 residues. In DNA form, the CDR3 reads TGTGCCAGCAGCGTAGGTTACCGCGGAGATGGCTACACCTTC. As protein: CASSVGYRGDGYTF.

This clonotype has a count of ten or more. V is TRBV6-6 and J is TRBJ2-1, with 11 bases identical to TRBD1. V shed 5 bases, J shed 6 bases, and the junction held 9 bases outside the gene matches. The CDR3 covers 16 residues. CDR1 is MNHNY, CDR2 SVGAGI, per germline (reference sequence). The CDR3 loop is CASSHRGQGASNEQFF. Here the CDR3 DNA reads TGTGCCAGCAGTCACCGCGGACAGGGGGCTAGCAATGAGCAGTTCTTC.

This clonotype showed up just a few times. The chain is built from TRBV18 and TRBJ1-2, with D unresolved. CDR1 is KGHSH and CDR2 is LQKENI in the germline V gene. This CDR3 region has 12 residues. Trimming left V 3 bases short and J 4 bases short, with 6 bases between. The CDR3 DNA is TGTGCCAGCTCACCTGGGCTCTATGGCTACACCTTC. Its protein product is CASSPGLYGYTF. Full variable domain (outside the CDR3, taken from reference TRBV18 and TRBJ1-2): NAGVMQNPRHLVRRRGQEARLRCSPMKGHSHVYWYRQLPEEGLKFMVYLQKENIIDESGMPKERFSAEFPKEGPSILRIQQVVRGDSAAYFCASSPGLYGYTFGSGTRLTVV.

Regarding this clonotype: Relative to the germline gene, one junction end is altered; a read error may explain this. The rearrangement uses TRBV20-1 and TRBJ2-5, with D perhaps matching TRBD2 (7 bases). The CDR3 covers 15 residues. From germline, CDR1 is DFQATT and CDR2 SNEGSKA (reference sequence). The CDR3 loop reads CSAGDTGGIQEAQYF. The CDR3 DNA sequence: TGCAGTGCTGGGGATACGGGGGGCATCCAAGAGGCCCAGTACTTC.

The chain uses TRBV30 and TRBJ2-7; D gene unclear. CDR3 length equals 10 residues. Germline V CDR1 and CDR2: GTSNPN, SVGIG (reference sequence). V lost 5 bases to trimming and J lost 3 bases, with 5 bases between them. The chain's CDR3 is CAWSHYEQYV. CDR3 DNA sequence: TGTGCCTGGTCTCACTACGAGCAGTACGTC.

At least ten counts were recorded for this clonotype. This sequence joins TRBV2 and TRBJ2-3; D possibly corresponds to TRBD2 (5 bases). In germline, CDR1 is SNHLY, CDR2 FYNNEI. Trimming removed 4 bases at V and 3 bases at J, with 14 bases between. The CDR3 has 15 residues. The CDR3 protein is CASSGVGIATDTQYF. CDR3 in DNA: TGTGCCAGCAGTGGGGTCGGGATAGCTACAGATACGCAGTATTTT. The full variable domain, with the rest looked up from reference TRBV2 and TRBJ2-3, is EPEVTQTPSHQVTQMGQEVILRCVPISNHLYFYWYRQILGQKVEFLVSFYNNEISEKSEIFDDQFSVERPDGSNFTLKIRSTKLEDSAMYFCASSGVGIATDTQYFGPGTRLTVL.

This clonotype has a single count. This chain uses TRBV4-3 with TRBJ2-7; D might be TRBD2 (6 bases). Germline CDR1 reads LGHNA; CDR2 reads YSLEER. V was trimmed by 0 bases and J by 4 bases, leaving 13 bases between them. The CDR3 consists of 15 residues. CDR3 amino acids: CASSQDGQGGYEQYF. As DNA, the CDR3 is TGCGCCAGCAGCCAAGATGGGCAGGGAGGATACGAGCAGTACTTC.

In this sample, this clonotype turned up many times. The V call is TRBV3-1, the J call TRBJ1-2; unclear D gene. Germline V gene sequence: CDR1 LGHDT, CDR2 YNNKEL (reference sequence). Trimming cost V 0 bases and J 4 bases, with 12 bases left between them. CDR3 length equals 15 residues. The CDR3 DNA reads as TGTGCCAGCAGCCAAGACCGTTGGTCTCGCTATGGCTACACCTTC. This codes for CASSQDRWSRYGYTF.

In the case of this clonotype: At one boundary the junction diverges from the germline segment, which might be a read error. This sequence joins TRBV6-1 and TRBJ1-5; 7 bases fit TRBD1. The CDR3 totals 13 residues. Per the germline V gene, CDR1 is MNHNS and CDR2 is SASEGT. This CDR3 reads CAGSWGDSQPQHF. In DNA, the CDR3 is TGTGCCGGCAGTTGGGGGGACAGTCAGCCCCAGCATTTT.